These 24 T cell receptor beta chains were sequenced from one sample in a study of cytomegalovirus exposure and HLA in healthy donors. PCR employed 60 Vbeta and 13 Jbeta primers. Clones were read by immunoSEQ multiplex PCR, and TCRdb kept only the in-frame ones, dropping some. The data show about 200,000 clones, and the top ten clones hold roughly 0.7%. The material sequenced was PBMCs. These receptor sequences come from a boy aged 10-17 years in good health and CMV-seronegative.

The chain is built from TRBV5-1 and TRBJ2-2; TRBD1 matches at 9 bases. CDR3 size: 15 residues. The germline V gene has CDR1 SGHRS and CDR2 YFSETQ. V was pared by 3 bases and J by 6 bases, with 6 bases of the junction left unmatched. For the CDR3, the DNA is TGCGCCAGCAGCTGGGGGACAGGGAGTTCCGGGGAGCTGTTTTTT. It codes for CASSWGTGSSGELFF. Variable domain in full (rest from reference TRBV5-1 and TRBJ2-2): KAGVTQTPRYLIKTRGQQVTLSCSPISGHRSVSWYQQTPGQGLQFLFEYFSETQRNKGNFPGRFSGRQFSNSRSEMNVSTLELGDSALYLCASSWGTGSSGELFFGEGSRLTVL.

The chain is built from TRBV7-2 and TRBJ2-1; 7 nucleotides agree with TRBD1. The germline V gene encodes CDR1 SGHTA and CDR2 FQGNSA. The CDR3 extends over 14 amino acids. V lost 1 base, J lost 12 bases, and 9 bases stayed unmatched. CDR3: CASSLGGGLARQFF. Here the CDR3 DNA reads TGTGCCAGCAGCTTAGGAGGGGGCTTAGCAAGGCAGTTCTTC.

The gene calls are TRBV7-9 and TRBJ1-5; the D is unclear. The CDR3 runs to 15 residues. Germline loops: CDR1 SEHNR, CDR2 FQNEAQ (reference sequence). The V end lost 0 bases, the J end lost 5 bases, and 11 bases lay between the germline ends. The CDR3 here is CASSLARERDQPQHF. The CDR3, as DNA: TGTGCCAGCAGCTTAGCCCGGGAAAGGGATCAGCCCCAGCATTTT.

The chain links TRBV14 to TRBJ2-1; tentative D call: TRBD1 (7 bases). CDR1 and CDR2 (germline): SGHDN, FVKESK. The CDR3 has 13 residues. Trimming took 10 bases from V and 8 from J, leaving 18 bases between them. The CDR3, as DNA: TGTGCCAACCAGGGGGGTCAGAGGGATGAGCAGTTCTTC. Protein: CANQGGQRDEQFF.

The chain has TRBV10-3 and TRBJ2-3; 13 positions match TRBD2. This CDR3 is built from 18 residues. V dropped 1 base and J dropped 3; count of bases not matched to a gene: 7. CDR1 is ENHRY and CDR2 is SYGVKD in the germline V gene. The CDR3 DNA is TGTGCCATCAGTGAGTTGGGGACTAGCGGGATAGTGACAGATACGCAGTATTTT. As protein: CAISELGTSGIVTDTQYF.

The CDR3 loop reads CASSLLGGGQGSADTQYF. CDR3 nucleotide sequence: TGTGCCAGCAGTTTATTAGGGGGAGGGCAGGGGTCGGCAGATACGCAGTATTTT. This chain links TRBV28 with TRBJ2-3; a weak D match, TRBD2 (7 bases). CDR1 is MDHEN, CDR2 SYDVKM, per germline. The CDR3 extends over 18 amino acids. V was shortened by 1 base and J by 4 bases, with 21 bases between the two germline ends.

The chain's CDR3 is CASSRTSGGAGELFF. In nucleotides, the CDR3 is TGCGCCAGCAGCCGGACATCAGGAGGGGCTGGGGAGCTGTTTTTT. J is TRBJ2-2 and V is TRBV4-3, with D maybe TRBD2 (6 bases). The germline V gene has CDR1 LGHNA and CDR2 YSLEER. This CDR3 comprises 15 residues. The V end lost 4 bases, the J end lost 8 bases, and 17 bases lay between the germline ends.

V and J are TRBV27 and TRBJ2-2; maybe TRBD1 (6 bases). Trimming shortened V by 3 bases and J by 2 bases, and 19 bases separated the two germline ends. Germline V lookup: CDR1 MNHEY, CDR2 SMNVEV (reference sequence). The CDR3 has 18 amino acids. This CDR3 is CASSFEGTSNYNTGELFF. The CDR3 nucleotides read TGTGCCAGCAGTTTTGAGGGGACATCAAATTATAACACCGGGGAGCTGTTTTTT.

The chain couples TRBV7-2 to TRBJ2-3, with no clear D. Per the germline V gene, CDR1 is SGHTA and CDR2 is FQGNSA. CDR3 length equals 18 residues. V lost 0 bases to trimming and J lost 0 bases, with 16 bases between them. The CDR3 DNA reads TGTGCCAGCAGCTTAGCGCCGTGGGCAGGCCTTAGCACAGATACGCAGTATTTT. This translates into CASSLAPWAGLSTDTQYF.

The chain is built from TRBV13 and TRBJ2-7, with 7 bases aligning to TRBD1. CDR1 is PRHDT and CDR2 is FYEKMQ in the germline V gene (reference sequence). The CDR3 loop spans 15 amino acids. Trimming took 4 bases from V and 2 from J; bases not matched to a gene: 8. The CDR3 reads CASSYRQGLAYEQYF. CDR3 in DNA: TGTGCCAGCAGCTACCGACAGGGCCTAGCCTACGAGCAGTACTTC. The whole variable domain, remainder taken from reference TRBV13 and TRBJ2-7, is AAGVIQSPRHLIKEKRETATLKCYPIPRHDTVYWYQQGPGQDPQFLISFYEKMQSDKGSIPDRFSAQQFSDYHSELNMSSLELGDSALYFCASSYRQGLAYEQYFGPGTRLTVT.

The chain has TRBV5-1 and TRBJ2-3; D possibly corresponds to TRBD2 (6 bases). Germline V gene sequence: CDR1 SGHRS, CDR2 YFSETQ. The ends were cut back, 3 bases at V and 2 bases at J, with 13 bases in the middle. This CDR3 contains 15 residues. CDR3: CASSSLSGLTDTQYF. The CDR3 DNA reads as TGCGCCAGCAGCTCCCTTAGCGGACTCACAGATACGCAGTATTTT. The full variable domain, rest sourced from reference TRBV5-1 and TRBJ2-3, is KAGVTQTPRYLIKTRGQQVTLSCSPISGHRSVSWYQQTPGQGLQFLFEYFSETQRNKGNFPGRFSGRQFSNSRSEMNVSTLELGDSALYLCASSSLSGLTDTQYFGPGTRLTVL.

The CDR3 loop reads CASSKRGQPQHF. The CDR3 DNA reads as TGTGCCAGCAGCAAACGCGGGCAGCCCCAGCATTTT. The chain carries TRBV21-1 and TRBJ1-5. TRBV21-1 is noted as a pseudogene. The CDR3 is made up of 12 amino acids.

The V call is TRBV6-1, the J call TRBJ2-7; 7 bases agree with TRBD1. Germline CDR1 reads MNHNS; CDR2 reads SASEGT. This CDR3 spans 12 amino acids. The V gene end was trimmed by 6 bases and the J gene end by 6 bases; junction bases not matched to a gene: 5. This CDR3 is CASRKDRSEQYF. CDR3 sequence (DNA): TGTGCCAGCAGAAAGGACAGGTCCGAGCAGTACTTC.

The chain combines TRBV30 with TRBJ1-2; D remains unclear. V was trimmed by 1 base and J by 6 bases, leaving 12 bases between them. Per the germline V gene, CDR1 is GTSNPN and CDR2 is SVGIG (reference sequence). The CDR3 has 13 residues. CDR3 amino acids: CAWSAPRKDGYTF. DNA for the CDR3: TGTGCCTGGAGTGCTCCCAGGAAGGATGGCTACACCTTC. The full variable domain, rest sourced from reference TRBV30 and TRBJ1-2, is SQTIHQWPATLVQPVGSPLSLECTVEGTSNPNLYWYRQAAGRGLQLLFYSVGIGQISSEVPQNLSASRPQDRQFILSSKKLLLSDSGFYLCAWSAPRKDGYTFGSGTRLTVV.

The rearrangement links TRBV11-2 to TRBJ2-1; D unclear. CDR1 is SGHAT, CDR2 FQNNGV, per germline. V lost 5 bases and J 5 bases, leaving 19 bases between the germline ends. The CDR3 runs 16 residues. This CDR3 reads CASSPLRPGLHNEQFF. The CDR3 bases are TGTGCCAGCAGCCCCCTGAGGCCGGGTCTTCACAATGAGCAGTTCTTC.

The rearrangement joins TRBV11-2 to TRBJ1-3; TRBD1 aligns across 10 bases. Germline V CDR1 and CDR2: SGHAT, FQNNGV. The CDR3 runs 16 residues. J lost 2 bases, V lost 1 base, and 2 bases had no gene match. The CDR3 sequence is CASSLAGTGAGNTIYF. The CDR3 bases are TGTGCCAGCAGCTTAGCCGGGACAGGGGCTGGAAACACCATATATTTT.

The gene calls are TRBV6-5 and TRBJ1-1; 7 nucleotides line up with TRBD1. The ends lost 2 bases at V and 1 base at J; junction bases unmatched: 1. The CDR3 extends over 14 amino acids. Per the germline V gene, CDR1 is MNHEY and CDR2 is SVGAGI. This CDR3 reads CASSYRTGNTEAFF. CDR3 in DNA: TGTGCCAGCAGTTACCGGACAGGGAACACTGAAGCTTTCTTT.

V usage is TRBV28 and J usage is TRBJ1-1; 7 bases map to TRBD1. Germline CDR1 MDHEN, CDR2 SYDVKM. Trimming took 3 bases from V and 0 from J; bases not matched to a gene: 1. This CDR3 has 14 residues. The CDR3 loop is CASSLGQLNTEAFF. The CDR3 coding sequence is TGTGCCAGCAGTTTGGGACAGTTGAACACTGAAGCTTTCTTT. The variable domain in full, completed from reference TRBV28 and TRBJ1-1, reads DVKVTQSSRYLVKRTGEKVFLECVQDMDHENMFWYRQDPGLGLRLIYFSYDVKMKEKGDIPEGYSVSREKKERFSLILESASTNQTSMYLCASSLGQLNTEAFFGQGTRLTVV.

The chain carries TRBV5-1 and TRBJ2-3; 10 nucleotides line up with TRBD2. The length of the CDR3 is 18 residues. From germline, CDR1 is SGHRS and CDR2 YFSETQ. J was trimmed by 5 bases and V by 0 bases; bases with no gene match: 12. The CDR3 loop is CASSLASGGASGLDTQYF. Written as DNA, the CDR3 is TGCGCCAGCAGCTTGGCGAGCGGGGGGGCCTCGGGATTAGATACGCAGTATTTT.

The chain is built from TRBV4-3 and TRBJ1-1, with D perhaps TRBD1 (6 bases). Germline V gives CDR1 LGHNA, CDR2 YSLEER. The V and J ends lost 0 bases and 5 bases respectively, with 13 bases between them. The CDR3 spans 15 residues. The CDR3: CASSQEQGGYTEAFF. CDR3 DNA: TGCGCCAGCAGCCAAGAACAGGGTGGTTATACTGAAGCTTTCTTT.

The V gene is TRBV6-5, the J gene TRBJ1-1; tentatively, D is TRBD1 (5 bases). Germline-derived CDR1 and CDR2 are MNHEY and SVGAGI. The V end was cut by 5 bases, the J end by 3 bases, with 10 bases between. The CDR3 loop spans 13 amino acids. CDR3 DNA sequence: TGTGCCAGCAGTCCAGACAGTGACACTGAAGCTTTCTTT. It yields the protein CASSPDSDTEAFF.

J is TRBJ2-1 and V is TRBV6-7; TRBD2 matches 9 bases. TRBV6-7 is an ORF, and what it does is uncertain. This CDR3 has 15 amino acids. J was trimmed by 2 bases and V by 10 bases; bases with no gene match: 9. CDR3 sequence: CANRKAGGTYNEQFF. In DNA, the CDR3 is TGTGCCAACAGAAAAGCGGGGGGAACCTACAATGAGCAGTTCTTC.

V gene TRBV12-5 combines with J gene TRBJ2-5; 7 nucleotides agree with TRBD2. CDR1 is LGHNT, CDR2 FRNRAP, per germline. There are 15 residues in the CDR3. V was pared by 1 base and J by 6 bases, with 8 bases of the junction left unmatched. CDR3 bases: TGTGCTAGTGGTTTGGGGGGGGGAGGGGTGAAGACCCAGTACTTC. This sequence encodes CASGLGGGGVKTQYF.

As to this clone: A read error may produce the germline difference seen at one junction end. The same CDR3 also results from other DNA sequences found in this sample. The rearrangement uses TRBV6-5 and TRBJ1-5; tentatively, D is TRBD1 (5 bases). Germline CDR1 reads MNHEY; CDR2 reads SVGAGI. This CDR3 has 14 amino acids. The CDR3 DNA follows: TGTGCCAGCAGCTACTCGGCAGGGAATCAGCCCCAGCATTTT. It yields the protein CASSYSAGNQPQHF.